This paragraph covers one T cell receptor (beta chain) sequence. This clonotype was counted ten times or more. No antigen is known for it. The input lacks base qualities; no much larger clone sits a single base away. V is shortened by 4 bases, J by 1 base, and the region joining them spans 7 bases. Reading the germline V gene (reference sequence) gives CDR1 LGHDT and CDR2 YNNKEL. The CDR3 covers 14 residues, taking in both the cysteine and the phenylalanine. The kept DNA is CDR3 alone, 42 bases in frame from the first base. Hyperthyroidism patients were newly diagnosed, with disease duration under 2 months, and aged 18 to 65 years. Patients with uncontrolled infections, other autoimmune diseases, pregnancy or lactation were excluded. Diagnoses relied on clinical symptoms, serum thyroxine and TRAb, thyroid ultrasound and orbital computed tomography. Blood from progressor patients was drawn when they were first diagnosed with hyperthyroidism, before any ophthalmopathy symptoms appeared. PBMCs were separated from roughly 10 ml of fresh peripheral blood using Ficoll-Paque density gradient centrifugation. Progressor patients were initially diagnosed with Graves' hyperthyroidism and developed ophthalmopathy during follow-up. Total RNA was extracted with Trizol reagent, and quality was checked on an Agilent 2100 Bioanalyzer.

The TCR beta CDR3 regions were amplified from RNA transcripts. The TCR CDR3 was subjected to a first round of RT-PCR using the HTBI primer set and the Qiagen OneStep RT-PCR kit. Libraries were constructed in a second round of multiplex PCR, after which size selection and purification were performed. Sequencing of the libraries was done on an Illumina HiSeq2000 using paired-end 100 bp reads. As for the authors' bioinformatics: SOAPnuke was used to process the raw data, with reads discarded if the reads contained adapters or uncalled bases, had a mean Phred below 15, or lacked an exact constant-primer or identifier match. High-quality paired reads were merged with COPE v1.2.5, and unique nucleotide sequences were defined as clonotypes. MiTCR v1.1 was used to align clonotypes to the IMGT TRBV, TRBD and TRBJ reference segments. The analysis included only V-J combinations with a frequency above 0.0001, which together covered more than 98% of the repertoires. A TCS score was defined as the ratio between F50 (clonal expansion) and ExV (chaos), using BLOSUM62-based TCRdist between CDR3 peptides within each V-J. Welch's t-statistics and random forest reduced just over 500 V-J features to 13, which were used in a naive Bayes classifier (R e1071). Using fastp trimming at Q25 and MiXCR clonotype assembly, TCRdb reanalyzed the public sequencing data and kept in-frame beta chains. Entries that share a CDR3 protein sequence are merged under the most common genes and DNA. The V and J calls and clone size are TCRdb's, not the authors'. This sample has some 150,000 distinct CDR3 sequences in its table, and approximately 20% of those were observed once. The ten largest make up roughly 73% of the sample.

This entry is derived from a study of T cells in Graves' hyperthyroidism and ophthalmopathy (dated by TCRdb to the late 2010s). With respect to the entire study: Peripheral blood samples were taken at initial diagnosis, before any treatment was given. The 75 to 100 discovery patients were randomly divided into training and test sets at a 7:3 ratio. To identify TCR V-J signatures that set the groups apart, the researchers used a discovery cohort of approximately 98 patients, made up of 40 to 45 with Graves' ophthalmopathy and about 59 with stable Graves' hyperthyroidism. Thyroid tissue and blood T-cell repertoires from six or seven Graves' hyperthyroidism patients were also compared in the study. Whether ophthalmopathy could be predicted prospectively was tested in an independent validation cohort made up of approximately 19 hyperthyroidism patients plus 17 patients who later progressed to ophthalmopathy. After blood sampling, hyperthyroidism patients were treated with methimazole at a starting dose of 30 mg daily, and ophthalmopathy patients were treated with high-dose intravenous methylprednisolone. According to the paper, TCR Vbeta CDR3 sequencing was carried out on 135 peripheral blood samples, which came from around 43 ophthalmopathy, around 74 hyperthyroidism and roughly 17 progressor patients.

Paper-wide results and their limitations: Sample size was not statistically predetermined, and investigators were not blinded to group allocation. A 13 V-J signature model separated ophthalmopathy from stable hyperthyroidism, with around 91% sensitivity and just under 84% specificity in cross-validation and 80%/75% in testing. During validation, the model predicted progression to ophthalmopathy a median of approximately 7 months ahead of onset, with roughly 65% sensitivity and more than 72% specificity. Most expanded thyroid clonotypes (frequency above 0.001) were also detected in blood, a finding suggesting that blood repertoires may reflect thyroid immune responses.

The sequence came from a woman aged 50 to 60 with Graves' hyperthyroidism that later progressed to Graves' ophthalmopathy. The rearrangement combines TRBV3-1 with TRBJ1-4, with no D gene named confidently. Specimen: blood. This receptor has the CDR3 CASSRAGTNEKLFF. The nucleotides are TGTGCCAGCAGCCGCGCAGGAACTAATGAAAAACTGTTTTTT.